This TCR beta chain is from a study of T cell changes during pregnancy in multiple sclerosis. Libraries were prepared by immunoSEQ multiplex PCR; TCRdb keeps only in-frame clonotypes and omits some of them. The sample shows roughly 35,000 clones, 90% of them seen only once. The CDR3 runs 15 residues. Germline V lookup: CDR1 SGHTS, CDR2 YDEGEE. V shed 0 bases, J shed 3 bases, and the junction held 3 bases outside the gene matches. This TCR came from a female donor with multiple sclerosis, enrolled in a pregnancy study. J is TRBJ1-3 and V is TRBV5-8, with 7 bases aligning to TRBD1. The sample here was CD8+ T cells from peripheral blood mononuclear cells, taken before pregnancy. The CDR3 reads CASSLGTGGGNTIYF. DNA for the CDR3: TGTGCCAGCAGCTTGGGGACAGGAGGTGGAAACACCATATATTTT.